This T cell receptor beta chain appears in the sequencing data of a study of cytomegalovirus exposure and HLA in healthy donors. The primer mix had 60 Vbeta and 13 Jbeta primers. The data were produced by immunoSEQ multiplex PCR, yet TCRdb's version contains in-frame clones alone and is incomplete. The sample contains some 99,000 clones, roughly 80% of which appear only once. Trimming took 6 bases from V and 6 from J, leaving 14 bases between them. Germline V gene lookup returns CDR1 LNHDA and CDR2 SQIVND (reference sequence). CDR3 size: 13 residues. Specimen: PBMCs. The V and J genes are TRBV19 and TRBJ1-1; a weak D match, TRBD1 (6 bases). The sequence was obtained from a female donor in good health and CMV-seronegative. The CDR3 DNA sequence: TGTGCCAGTAGCGGGGGCGGGGGAGCTGAAGCTTTCTTT. Protein sequence: CASSGGGGAEAFF.